This paragraph covers one TCR beta chain sequence. V was trimmed by 5 bases and J by 5 bases, leaving 19 bases between them. Per the germline V gene, CDR1 is SGHVS and CDR2 is FQNEAQ. The CDR3 consists of 15 residues. These data are taken from a study of breast tumors, draining lymph nodes, adjacent tissues. TCRdb re-derived calls from the multiplex PCR reads in MiXCR, one entry per CDR3 protein. The sample shows more than 15,000 distinct CDR3 sequences, 55% to 75% of them seen only once. The TCR was taken from a female donor with breast cancer. Some clones in this sample may be carry-over from other donors' samples. Sample: tumor-adjacent breast tissue. The chain is built from TRBV7-8 and TRBJ2-7, with D possibly being TRBD2 (7 bases). CDR3 residues: CASSPWVGGQDEQYF. CDR3 in DNA: TGTGCCAGCAGCCCCTGGGTCGGGGGGCAGGACGAGCAGTACTTC. The complete variable domain, with remaining parts taken from reference TRBV7-8 and TRBJ2-7, reads GAGVSQSPRYKVAKRGQDVALRCDPISGHVSLFWYQQALGQGPEFLTYFQNEAQLDKSGLPSDRFFAERPEGSVSTLKIQRTQQEDSAVYLCASSPWVGGQDEQYFGPGTRLTVT.